This T cell receptor beta chain was recovered during a study of control samples from healthy donors and cancer patients. The protocol was immunoSEQ multiplex PCR, while the TCRdb copy is restricted to in-frame clones and leaves out a portion. The sample includes about 150,000 clones, roughly 94% of them seen just once. V was pared by 1 base and J by 7 bases, with 13 bases between. This CDR3 has 14 amino acids. Germline V gene lookup returns CDR1 LGHDT and CDR2 YNNKEL (reference sequence). The source material was blood. The chain carries TRBV3-1 (or the pseudogene TRBV3-2) and TRBJ1-2; D ambiguous. This receptor was identified in a woman aged 18 to 35 in good health. The CDR3 sequence is CASSQVGLGSGYTF. The CDR3 bases are TGTGCCAGCAGCCAAGTCGGGCTCGGCTCTGGCTACACCTTC.